The T cell receptor beta chain under discussion was sequenced for a study of shared clonotypes between healthy human individuals. The V gene's germline CDR1 is SGHRS and CDR2 YFSETQ. V gave up 6 bases and J gave up 0 bases; unmatched junction bases: 7. The CDR3 runs to 17 residues. Sequencing was performed with immunoSEQ multiplex PCR; in TCRdb, only in-frame clones are kept and a portion is missing. The repertoire has just over 95,000 clones, roughly two thirds of them found once; the top ten carry about 42%. All donors were healthy HIV-negative adults lacking recent acute infections or vaccinations.

The receptor's source is a man aged 30 to 39 in good health. The rearrangement uses TRBV5-1 and TRBJ2-2, with 11 positions matching TRBD2. Sample: memory CD8+ T cells sorted from blood. Subset noted: CD45RO+ cells pooled with CCR7-negative TemRA cells. In nucleotides, the CDR3 is TGCGCCAGCACCTCGGGACTAGCGGCCTCGAACACCGGGGAGCTGTTTTTT. Amino acids: CASTSGLAASNTGELFF.